This TCR beta chain was found in a study of Ad26.COV2.S vaccination and SARS-CoV-2 variants. As for the study in general: Ad26.COV2.S given intramuscularly, once or twice 56 days apart.

The sample's treatment: around 19 received Ad26.COV2.S at low or high dose, single or two shots; about 5 received placebo; per-sample allocation not given. It was on day 63 after the first vaccine or placebo injection that samples were taken. Method: immunoSEQ multiplex PCR; TCRdb's copy keeps in-frame clones and lacks some. The table has under 250,000 clones, around 88% seen once; the top ten hold just under 3%. Germline trimming cut 5 bases from V and 1 base from J; bases unmatched to any gene: 7. The CDR3 loop spans 16 amino acids. Germline CDR1 LNHDA, CDR2 SQIVND (reference sequence). Sample: peripheral blood, taken in a trial of Ad26.COV2.S vaccine versus placebo. The TCR was taken from a person aged 18-60 years who received the Ad26.COV2.S COVID-19 vaccine or a placebo. The gene calls are TRBV19 and TRBJ2-1; 8 nucleotides agree with TRBD2. CDR3 DNA: TGTGCCAGTAGTGGTCTAGCGGGTCCTTCCTACAATGAGCAGTTCTTC. This translates into CASSGLAGPSYNEQFF.